This TCR beta chain was identified in a study of regulatory T cells in long-lasting Graves disease. In this sample, this clonotype turned up a few times. HTBI primers from iRepertoire and Arm-PCR of CDR3 regions yielded the TCR beta libraries. TCRdb reprocessed the multiplex PCR reads with MiXCR, giving one entry per CDR3 protein. Of about 440,000 distinct CDR3 sequences in the sample, just under 15% were seen once. Documented time point: newly diagnosed GD, antithyroid drugs for less than 3 months. There was RNA extracted from PBMCs, and the TCR library was made from it. V was clipped by 10 bases and J by 1 base; unmatched bases: 4. The V gene's germline CDR1 is MNHNS and CDR2 SASEGT. The CDR3 is 13 residues long. This sample also belongs to another study, concerning T cells in Graves' hyperthyroidism and ophthalmopathy. As that report states: The study based diagnoses on clinical symptoms, serum thyroxine and TRAb, thyroid ultrasound and orbital computed tomography.

This chain connects TRBV6-1 to TRBJ2-5, with 9 bases lining up with TRBD1. The input for sequencing was peripheral blood mononuclear cells (PBMCs), taken at new diagnosis, from a patient treated with antithyroid drugs. The receptor was derived from a woman younger than 45 with Graves disease. Here the CDR3 reads CATVTGGQETQYF. CDR3 nucleotide sequence: TGTGCCACCGTGACAGGGGGCCAAGAGACCCAGTACTTC.